This TCR beta chain was sequenced during a study of T cells in Graves' hyperthyroidism and ophthalmopathy. Any patient presenting with uncontrolled infection, other autoimmune disease, pregnancy or lactation was left out. Thyroid ultrasound and orbital computed tomography, with clinical symptoms and serum thyroxine and TRAb, informed diagnoses. Researchers amplified the TCR beta CDR3 regions from RNA transcripts. The TCR CDR3 first-round RT-PCR relied on the HTBI primer set. TCRdb fed the multiplex PCR reads into MiXCR, producing one record per CDR3 protein. The sample has approximately 300,000 distinct CDR3 sequences, around 20% seen once. This CDR3 is 16 amino acids long. Germline CDR1 is SGHVS and CDR2 is FNYEAQ. V dropped 2 bases and J dropped 5; count of bases not matched to a gene: 10. This clonotype was recorded at least ten times.

This receptor was identified in a man aged 45 to 65 with Graves' ophthalmopathy. The specimen sequenced was blood. This chain links TRBV7-6 with TRBJ2-5; 8 nucleotides line up with TRBD1. DNA of the CDR3: TGTGCCAGCAGCTTAAACTCTCCAGGGGGCCAGGAGACCCAGTACTTC. Protein: CASSLNSPGGQETQYF. The whole variable domain, remainder taken from reference TRBV7-6 and TRBJ2-5, is GAGVSQSPRYKVTKRGQDVALRCDPISGHVSLYWYRQALGQGPEFLTYFNYEAQQDKSGLPNDRFSAERPEGSISTLTIQRTEQRDSAMYRCASSLNSPGGQETQYFGPGTRLLVL.